This is a list of T cell receptor beta chains from one sample in a study of T cell responses to AZD1222 COVID-19 vaccine. Profiling relied on immunoSEQ multiplex PCR, and the TCRdb table lists in-frame clones only, not all of them. The data show roughly 180,000 clones, roughly 91% seen once. This specimen was peripheral blood, taken 28 days after the second dose of the MenACWY control vaccine. The receptors were sampled from an adult who received the MenACWY meningococcal vaccine as a control. Both conserved end residues are part of each CDR3. The D gene is left open where the match is weak.

>TRBV2|TRBJ1-2|-
CASSSMRTGNYGYTF
>TRBV2|TRBJ2-5|TRBD1
CASREGTGWAEETQYF
>TRBV7-2|TRBJ1-2|-
CASSLDVSGYTF
>TRBV5-5|TRBJ1-5|TRBD1
CASSSGTGSSPQHF
>TRBV7-8|TRBJ1-1|-
CASRLLQGGTEAFF
>TRBV4-1|TRBJ2-3|TRBD2
CASSQEHGGAGTQYF
>TRBV4-2|TRBJ1-5|-
CASSQGTTSNQPQHF
>TRBV18|TRBJ1-4|-
CASSPWQGEKLFF
>TRBV3-1/TRBV3-2|TRBJ1-1|-
CASSLGEGTEAFF
>TRBV6-5|TRBJ1-6|-
CASSYGFLSSPLHF
>TRBV7-2|TRBJ1-2|-
CASTLNPEESDGYTF
>TRBV5-1|TRBJ1-1|TRBD1
CASSFLGTGDTEAFF
>TRBV7-9|TRBJ2-3|-
CASSSMPGGQYF
>TRBV7-6|TRBJ1-2|-
CASSLSGANYGYTF
>TRBV10-3|TRBJ1-1|-
CAIKEGTEAFF
>TRBV12-3/TRBV12-4|TRBJ1-5|-
CASSELNQPQHF
>TRBV30|TRBJ1-5|TRBD1
CAWRRVTGDFGSNQPQHF
>TRBV2|TRBJ1-2|-
CASSVGHRYGYTF
>TRBV7-2|TRBJ1-3|-
CASSSTRGISGNTIYF
>TRBV2|TRBJ1-2|-
CASRTLGAGYGYTF
>TRBV7-9|TRBJ2-1|-
CASSLWSGGHGHEQFF
>TRBV5-4|TRBJ2-1|-
CASSLGGALGFYNEQFF
>TRBV24-1|TRBJ2-2|TRBD2
CATSPGGVGTGELFF
>TRBV29-1|TRBJ1-3|-
CSVEMGGNTIYF
>TRBV18|TRBJ1-1|-
CASSPFGESEAFF
>TRBV5-1|TRBJ1-6|-
CASSLVGGWSYNSPLHF
>TRBV4-1|TRBJ1-2|-
CTSSQVDTYGYTF
>TRBV6-6|TRBJ2-1|-
CASSYSSVEQFF
>TRBV13|TRBJ2-5|-
CASSFTGNGETQYF